The clone carrying this T cell receptor (beta chain) was seen a handful of times. The antigen remains undetermined. Use of 60 Vbeta and 13 Jbeta primers characterized the PCR. Measured with immunoSEQ multiplex PCR; TCRdb has only the in-frame clones, and not every one. The data hold under 200,000 clones, with over 70% observed a single time. These data are taken from a study of cytomegalovirus exposure and HLA in healthy donors. Trimming removed 4 bases from V and 1 base from J, with 17 bases in between. The V gene's germline CDR1 is SGHRS and CDR2 YFSETQ. CDR3 length: 16 amino acids. Study-wide points: Most TCR beta V segments were productive about 90% or about 30% of the time in an earlier analysis. When a later analysis was performed, an Asian-associated ancestry cluster reportedly had fewer N-insertions than the approximately 690-donor mean. Published work reported that the classifier diagnosed cytomegalovirus status with high specificity and sensitivity.

The TCR sequence derives from a woman aged 40 to 55 in good health and CMV-seropositive. Sample: PBMCs. The chain recombines TRBV5-1 with TRBJ1-1; D perhaps matches TRBD1 (6 bases). Here the CDR3 reads CASSLKTGRENTEAFF. In nucleotides, the CDR3 is TGCGCCAGCAGCCTAAAGACAGGTCGGGAGAACACTGAAGCTTTCTTT.